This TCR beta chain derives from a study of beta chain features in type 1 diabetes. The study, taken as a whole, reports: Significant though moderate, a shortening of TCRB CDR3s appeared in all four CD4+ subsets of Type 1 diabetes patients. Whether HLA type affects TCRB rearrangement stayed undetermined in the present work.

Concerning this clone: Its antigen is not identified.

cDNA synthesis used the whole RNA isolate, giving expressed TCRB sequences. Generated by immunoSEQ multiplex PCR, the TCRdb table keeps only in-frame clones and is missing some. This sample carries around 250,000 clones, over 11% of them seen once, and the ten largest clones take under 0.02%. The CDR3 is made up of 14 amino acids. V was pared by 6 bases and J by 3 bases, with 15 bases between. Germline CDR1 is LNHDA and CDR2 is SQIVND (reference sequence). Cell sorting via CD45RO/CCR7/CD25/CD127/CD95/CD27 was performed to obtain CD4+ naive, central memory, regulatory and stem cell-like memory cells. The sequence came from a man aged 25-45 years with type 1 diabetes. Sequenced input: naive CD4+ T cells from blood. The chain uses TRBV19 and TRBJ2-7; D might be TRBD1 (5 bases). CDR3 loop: CASSRVDTFYEQYF. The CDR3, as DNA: TGTGCCAGTAGCAGGGTGGACACCTTCTACGAGCAGTACTTC.